This paragraph reports one T cell receptor (beta chain). This sample was taken from a study of blood T cell repertoires in COVID-19. Study details: T cells, B-cell-depleted T cells, or PBMCs supplied cDNA or gDNA.

Libraries were prepared by immunoSEQ multiplex PCR; TCRdb keeps only in-frame clonotypes and omits some of them. The sample includes hundreds of thousands of clones, more than 70% of them seen just once. CDR1 is LGHNA, CDR2 YNFKEQ, per germline. Trimming pared 3 bases from V and 3 bases from J, leaving 12 bases between. CDR3 length: 14 amino acids. Sequenced sample: peripheral blood. The chain recombines TRBV4-2 with TRBJ2-7; no definite D call. The receptor comes from a woman aged 80 or over with acute or convalescent COVID-19. The CDR3, as DNA: TGTGCCAGCAGCCACACATCACGAGGCTACGAGCAGTACTTC. This sequence encodes CASSHTSRGYEQYF.